A single sample gave rise to the 27 T cell receptor beta chains below, sequenced in a study of CD8 T cells in ankylosing spondylitis. TCRdb re-called the 5' RACE reads through MiXCR, storing one row per CDR3 protein. The repertoire holds 200,000 to 250,000 distinct CDR3 sequences, around 8% seen once, with more than 4.5% in the top ten. Source material: blood, either unsorted or a sorted T cell fraction (not recorded which). These receptors were obtained from a female donor with ankylosing spondylitis or in good health (not recorded which).

Concerning this clonotype: A much bigger clone sits one base away, suggesting this may be a read error. The rearrangement uses TRBV6-1 and TRBJ1-2; TRBD1 agrees at 8 bases. The V gene's germline CDR1 is MNHNS and CDR2 SASEGT. Trimming took 5 bases from V and 12 from J; bases not matched to a gene: 20. This CDR3 comprises 16 residues. The CDR3 DNA reads TGTGCCAGCAGTCGCCATAGACAGGGGTCGACTCTACCCCACACCTTC. It yields the protein CASSRHRQGSTLPHTF.

This clonotype was observed many times. This chain uses TRBV5-5 with TRBJ2-7; TRBD2 is a possible D gene (5 bases). The CDR3 spans 15 residues. CDR1 and CDR2 (germline): SGHKS, YYEKEE (reference sequence). The V and J ends lost 2 bases and 0 bases respectively, with 12 bases between them. In DNA, the CDR3 is TGTGCCAGCAGCTTAGGCGAGCGGAGCTCCTACGAGCAGTACTTC. Amino acids: CASSLGERSSYEQYF. The whole variable domain, remainder taken from reference TRBV5-5 and TRBJ2-7, is DAGVTQSPTHLIKTRGQQVTLRCSPISGHKSVSWYQQVLGQGPQFIFQYYEKEERGRGNFPDRFSARQFPNYSSELNVNALLLGDSALYLCASSLGERSSYEQYFGPGTRLTVT.

This clonotype has a count of ten or more. The CDR3 DNA reads as TGTGCCACCAGCAGGGACCGGTACTCCAATGAGCAGTTCTTC. Protein: CATSRDRYSNEQFF. The rearrangement links TRBV15 to TRBJ2-1; no clear D gene. The length of the CDR3 is 14 residues. V lost 3 bases and J 6 bases, leaving 12 bases between the germline ends. CDR1 LNHNV and CDR2 YYDKDF come from the germline V gene (reference sequence).

Remarks on this clonotype: A much larger clone lies one base from this, so it may be a read error. The chain couples TRBV10-2 to TRBJ1-1; D perhaps matches TRBD1 (5 bases). Per germline, CDR1 WSHSY and CDR2 SAAADI. The CDR3 runs 14 residues. Between the trimmed V and J ends, which lost 6 bases and 1 base, there was a span of 12 bases. The CDR3 region has the DNA TGCGCCAGCAGGACTGGGGGGACGAACACTGAAGCTTTCTTT. Protein sequence: CASRTGGTNTEAFF.

The chain links TRBV27 to TRBJ2-7, with TRBD2 matching over 10 bases. The CDR3 runs 15 residues. Germline V CDR1 and CDR2: MNHEY, SMNVEV (reference sequence). V shed 3 bases, J shed 2 bases, and the junction held 4 bases outside the gene matches. CDR3 sequence reads: CASSFGLAGAYEQYF. The CDR3 DNA reads TGTGCCAGCAGTTTTGGCCTAGCGGGGGCCTACGAGCAGTACTTC.

This clonotype was detected only a few times. The chain links TRBV27 to TRBJ2-1; TRBD2 matches at 9 bases. The V segment lost 5 bases and the J segment 6 bases; nucleotides outside the gene matches: 14. The CDR3 length is 17 residues. The V gene's germline CDR1 is MNHEY and CDR2 SMNVEV (reference sequence). DNA of the CDR3: TGTGCCAGCAGTAGGCGGGTGGGGCGGGAGGGCCGCAATGAGCAGTTCTTC. This gives the protein CASSRRVGREGRNEQFF.

Many counts were recorded for this clonotype. V gene TRBV20-1 combines with J gene TRBJ2-7; the D gene is possibly TRBD2 (5 bases). There are 17 residues in the CDR3. V was shortened by 1 base and J by 0 bases, with 19 bases between the two germline ends. The germline gives CDR1 DFQATT, CDR2 SNEGSKA (reference sequence). This chain's CDR3 is CSARVYDYGGVSYEQYF. CDR3 DNA sequence: TGCAGTGCTAGAGTCTACGACTATGGCGGAGTCTCCTACGAGCAGTACTTC.

The table lists this clonotype with a count of one. The rearrangement uses TRBV24-1 and TRBJ1-1; the D is unclear. Germline assignment: CDR1 KGHDR and CDR2 SFDVKD. The CDR3 contains 13 residues. Trimming cost V 4 bases and J 8 bases, with 13 bases left between them. CDR3 DNA: TGTGCCACCAGTGACCCTGGGGAAGGCGAAGCTTTCTTT. It translates to CATSDPGEGEAFF.

Many counts were recorded for this clonotype. The CDR3 region is CASRRDLPMNTEAFF. The CDR3 coding sequence is TGCGCCAGCAGACGGGATCTCCCCATGAACACTGAAGCTTTCTTT. V is TRBV5-1 and J is TRBJ1-1, with D uncertain. CDR1 is SGHRS and CDR2 is YFSETQ in the germline V gene. The CDR3 consists of 15 residues. The V end lost 5 bases, the J end lost 0 bases, and 14 bases lay between the germline ends.

As for this clonotype: This may be a read error: a much more frequent sequence differs by one nucleotide. The V and J genes are TRBV7-8 and TRBJ2-1; 11 bases match TRBD2. Germline V lookup: CDR1 SGHVS, CDR2 FQNEAQ. With V trimmed by 7 bases and J by 8 bases, 16 bases remained unmatched. CDR3 length equals 17 residues. The CDR3 here is CASISRNFSGRGHEQFF. The CDR3 coding sequence is TGTGCCAGCATCTCCCGGAATTTTAGCGGGAGGGGGCATGAGCAGTTCTTC.

This clonotype was detected many times. The gene calls are TRBV2 and TRBJ2-7; 7 bases align to TRBD1. CDR1 and CDR2 (germline): SNHLY, FYNNEI. J lost 5 bases, V lost 7 bases, and 11 bases had no gene match. This CDR3 spans 14 amino acids. The CDR3 spells CASILQGFGNEQYF. DNA for the CDR3: TGTGCCAGCATATTACAGGGGTTTGGGAACGAGCAGTACTTC.

This clonotype was counted at least ten times. V usage is TRBV29-1 and J usage is TRBJ2-1; 10 bases line up with TRBD2. V shed 2 bases and J 7 bases; nucleotides not matched to a gene: 5. Germline loops: CDR1 SQVTM, CDR2 ANQGSEA. This CDR3 contains 14 residues. The CDR3 loop reads CSVEPGLAINEQFF. The CDR3 DNA reads TGCAGCGTTGAACCGGGACTAGCGATAAATGAGCAGTTCTTC.

This clonotype was found many times. The chain links TRBV4-2 to TRBJ2-3; 15 bases are shared with TRBD2. The CDR3 is 17 residues long. Per the germline V gene, CDR1 is LGHNA and CDR2 is YNFKEQ. V dropped 2 bases and J dropped 3; count of bases not matched to a gene: 3. This CDR3 is CASSQRGTSGGTDTQYF. The CDR3 coding sequence is TGTGCCAGCAGCCAACGAGGGACTAGCGGGGGGACAGATACGCAGTATTTT.

This clonotype was seen many times. The chain uses TRBV20-1 and TRBJ2-7; D gene ambiguous. The germline V gene has CDR1 DFQATT and CDR2 SNEGSKA (reference sequence). V was cut by 5 bases and J by 2 bases, with 13 bases left in between. The CDR3 is made up of 13 amino acids. The CDR3, as DNA: TGCAGTGCTCAGACCCAGTCCCCCTACGAGCAGTACTTC. It encodes CSAQTQSPYEQYF.

This clonotype occurred many times. The chain couples TRBV6-2 or TRBV6-3 to TRBJ1-2; D remains unclear. CDR3 size: 14 residues. Germline assignment: CDR1 MNHEY and CDR2 SVGEGT. V dropped 6 bases and J dropped 8 bases, with 19 bases sitting between them. The CDR3: CASSPRHTVYGYTF. CDR3 nucleotides: TGTGCCAGCAGCCCACGACATACTGTGTACGGCTACACCTTC.

This clonotype was observed a few times. The chain combines TRBV20-1 with TRBJ1-5, with 7 nucleotides matching TRBD1. With 3 bases clipped from V and 3 bases from J, the junction kept 8 bases outside the gene matches. This CDR3 is 15 amino acids long. The germline gives CDR1 DFQATT, CDR2 SNEGSKA (reference sequence). CDR3 sequence reads: CSARSTDRTNQPQHF. The CDR3 nucleotides are TGCAGTGCTAGGTCTACGGACAGGACCAATCAGCCCCAGCATTTT.

This rearrangement joins TRBV20-1 to TRBJ2-7, with 8 bases lining up with TRBD1. Unmatched junction bases numbered 7, after V lost 5 bases and J lost 4 bases. CDR1 is DFQATT, CDR2 SNEGSKA, per germline (reference sequence). The CDR3 runs 13 residues. As DNA, the CDR3 is TGCAGTGCTCTGGGACAGGCTTCTTACGAGCAGTACTTC. The encoded protein is CSALGQASYEQYF.

This clonotype was observed at least ten times. The CDR3 here is CASSLATYGRSEGFGDTQYF. In DNA, the CDR3 is TGTGCCAGCAGCTTGGCCACTTATGGACGAAGTGAGGGGTTCGGAGATACGCAGTATTTT. V gene TRBV5-6 combines with J gene TRBJ2-3; D tentatively reads TRBD1 or TRBD2 (5 bases each). Trimming removed 0 bases from V and 5 bases from J, with 28 bases in between. CDR1 and CDR2 from the germline V gene are SGHDT and YYEEEE. The CDR3 has 20 residues.

In this sample, this clonotype turned up a few times. The gene calls are TRBV7-9 and TRBJ1-2; 8 bases are shared with TRBD1. V lost 3 bases to trimming and J lost 7 bases; unmatched junction nucleotides: 7. Germline CDR1 and CDR2: SEHNR and FQNEAQ (reference sequence). The CDR3 length is 14 residues. The CDR3 DNA reads as TGTGCCAGCAGCTTGTCCCGCAGGGGGCCTGGCTACACCTTC. It encodes CASSLSRRGPGYTF.

This clonotype was seen many times. V usage is TRBV29-1 and J usage is TRBJ2-5; D is unresolved. From germline, CDR1 is SQVTM and CDR2 ANQGSEA. The V end was cut by 4 bases, the J end by 5 bases, with 8 bases between. CDR3 length equals 11 residues. Here the CDR3 reads CSVAVQETQYF. As DNA, the CDR3 is TGCAGCGTTGCCGTTCAGGAGACCCAGTACTTC.

This clonotype was picked up many times. The V and J genes are TRBV28 and TRBJ2-5; 11 nucleotides agree with TRBD2. The CDR3 has 15 amino acids. CDR1 and CDR2 (germline): MDHEN, SYDVKM. With V trimmed by 8 bases and J by 5 bases, 10 bases remained unmatched. The CDR3 DNA follows: TGTGCCAGCGCAAGGGGTAGCGGGAGGGTGGAGACCCAGTACTTC. Translation gives CASARGSGRVETQYF.

This clonotype has a handful of counts. The CDR3, as DNA: TGCAGTGCTCCCCACATGAACACTGAAGCTTTCTTT. Translation gives CSAPHMNTEAFF. The chain recombines TRBV20-1 with TRBJ1-1; D not resolved. Germline loops: CDR1 DFQATT, CDR2 SNEGSKA (reference sequence). Between the trimmed V and J ends, which lost 5 bases and 0 bases, there was a span of 7 bases. The CDR3 runs 12 residues.

This clonotype was seen a handful of times. The chain couples TRBV20-1 to TRBJ2-1; 7 bases agree with TRBD1. J gave up 2 bases and V 3 bases, and 4 bases lay outside the gene matches. CDR3 size: 14 residues. Germline lookup yields CDR1 DFQATT and CDR2 SNEGSKA (reference sequence). CDR3 bases: TGCAGTGCTAGCCGACAGGGTGCCTACAATGAGCAGTTCTTC. Its protein is CSASRQGAYNEQFF.

This clonotype came up many times. The gene calls are TRBV20-1 and TRBJ2-1; a weak D match, TRBD1 (6 bases). The CDR3 runs 12 residues. Germline CDR1 and CDR2: DFQATT and SNEGSKA (reference sequence). Trimming took 4 bases from V and 6 from J, leaving 10 bases between them. The CDR3 is CSATSGVNEQFF. The CDR3 DNA reads TGCAGTGCTACGTCAGGGGTCAATGAGCAGTTCTTC.

This clonotype has ten or more counts. The chain uses TRBV13 and TRBJ2-5; D possibly corresponds to TRBD2 (5 bases). Germline loops: CDR1 PRHDT, CDR2 FYEKMQ (reference sequence). V shed 4 bases and J shed 5 bases, with 14 bases lying between them. This CDR3 has 14 amino acids. The CDR3 loop reads CASSSRTEVETQYF. The CDR3 nucleotides are TGTGCCAGCAGCTCCCGCACGGAGGTGGAGACCCAGTACTTC.

Ten or more counts support this clonotype. The rearrangement uses TRBV5-5 and TRBJ1-1, with D unresolved. Germline-derived CDR1 and CDR2 are SGHKS and YYEKEE (reference sequence). V lost 0 bases and J lost 1, with 7 bases in between. This CDR3 comprises 14 residues. The CDR3 sequence: CASSLEFPNTEAFF. DNA for the CDR3: TGTGCCAGCAGCTTGGAGTTCCCGAACACTGAAGCTTTCTTT.

The CDR3 nucleotides read TGTGCCAGCAGCCTTACCACTAGCACAGATACGCAGTATTTT. It codes for CASSLTTSTDTQYF. The chain combines TRBV7-9 with TRBJ2-3; D gene unclear. The CDR3 is made up of 14 amino acids. Germline CDR1 reads SEHNR; CDR2 reads FQNEAQ (reference sequence). Trimming removed 5 bases from V and 0 bases from J, with 9 bases in between.